A single sample is the source of the 29 T cell receptor beta chains below, sequenced in a study of beta chain features in type 1 diabetes. Their recognized antigens are unknown. General observations from the study: Shorter TCRB CDR3s, moderately but significantly so, marked every one of the four CD4+ subsets in Type 1 diabetes patients.

Sequencing targeted expressed TCRB transcripts, as all isolated RNA had been reverse transcribed. Some clones are missing from TCRdb's copy, which holds only in-frame ones; the method was immunoSEQ multiplex PCR. Among 120,000 to 150,000 clones listed, approximately 13% were seen once. Material: central memory CD4+ T cells from blood. These receptors were collected from a man aged 18 to 30 with type 1 diabetes.

V and J are TRBV6-5 and TRBJ1-4; 9 positions agree with TRBD1. The germline gives CDR1 MNHEY, CDR2 SVGAGI. With 0 bases clipped from V and 8 bases from J, the junction kept 4 bases outside the gene matches. The CDR3 is 15 amino acids. The CDR3 DNA sequence: TGTGCCAGCAGTTACTCCCCCGGGACAGGGGAAAAACTGTTTTTT. Translating it yields CASSYSPGTGEKLFF.

The chain links TRBV6-6 to TRBJ2-7, with a possible D match to TRBD1 (6 bases). The V end lost 4 bases, the J end lost 3 bases, and 13 bases lay between the germline ends. Germline V gene data show CDR1 as MNHNY and CDR2 as SVGAGI (reference sequence). This CDR3 has 14 residues. This CDR3 reads CASSSQGSDYEQYF. In DNA, the CDR3 is TGTGCCAGCAGTTCACAGGGATCGGACTACGAGCAGTACTTC.

This chain links TRBV7-9 with TRBJ1-1; D might be TRBD1 (6 bases). This CDR3 comprises 14 residues. Germline V gene sequence: CDR1 SEHNR, CDR2 FQNEAQ (reference sequence). Trimming removed 5 bases from V and 9 bases from J, with 19 bases in between. CDR3 DNA sequence: TGTGCCAGCAGCGCCCCTACAGGGACCGAGAAAGCTTTCTTT. This translates into CASSAPTGTEKAFF.

The V call is TRBV10-1, the J call TRBJ1-1; no clear D gene. The germline CDR1 and CDR2 sequences are WNHNN and SYGVQD (reference sequence). The CDR3 totals 14 residues. Trimming took off 4 bases at V and 0 bases at J, with 9 bases between the two ends. The chain's CDR3 is CASSANLMNTEAFF. CDR3 nucleotide sequence: TGCGCCAGCAGTGCCAACTTAATGAACACTGAAGCTTTCTTT.

This clone was detected a few times. The chain uses TRBV27 and TRBJ1-1; 7 positions agree with TRBD1. In germline, CDR1 is MNHEY, CDR2 SMNVEV (reference sequence). The CDR3 runs 17 residues. V lost 3 bases and J lost 0; bases outside the gene matches: 10. This CDR3 reads CASSFFSGTAMNTEAFF. The DNA of the CDR3 is TGTGCCAGCAGTTTTTTTTCGGGGACAGCGATGAACACTGAAGCTTTCTTT.

The chain employs TRBV15 and TRBJ2-7; D gene unclear. Germline values: CDR1 LNHNV, CDR2 YYDKDF (reference sequence). Trimming cost V 1 base and J 5 bases, with 12 bases left between them. CDR3 length: 14 residues. CDR3 coding DNA: TGTGCCACCAGCAGAGGGGCGCCTCGTAACGAGCAGTACTTC. Its translation: CATSRGAPRNEQYF.

This clone has only a few counts. The rearrangement uses TRBV5-4 and TRBJ2-1; D gene unclear. The CDR3 extends over 15 amino acids. Germline V gives CDR1 SGHNT, CDR2 YYREEE (reference sequence). V was pared by 3 bases and J by 1 base, with 11 bases between. CDR3 sequence reads: CASSSDLYSYNEQFF. As DNA, the CDR3 is TGTGCCAGCAGCTCCGACTTATATTCCTACAATGAGCAGTTCTTC.

This clone was seen a handful of times. The rearrangement links TRBV5-1 to TRBJ2-3, with D unresolved. Trimming removed 4 bases at V and 2 bases at J, with 14 bases between. This CDR3 comprises 15 residues. Looked up from germline, CDR1 is SGHRS and CDR2 is YFSETQ. CDR3 residues: CASSPLGLPTDTQYF. As DNA, the CDR3 is TGCGCCAGCAGCCCCTTGGGTCTCCCCACAGATACGCAGTATTTT.

This clone was seen ten or more times. The chain carries TRBV2 and TRBJ2-4, with D hard to call. Germline assignment: CDR1 SNHLY and CDR2 FYNNEI. This CDR3 is built from 14 residues. Trimming cost V 2 bases and J 4 bases, with 9 bases left between them. The CDR3 nucleotides read TGTGCCAGCAGTGAAACGGAGACGAAAAACATTCAGTACTTC. Its protein product is CASSETETKNIQYF.

There are a few counts of this clone. This chain connects TRBV27 to TRBJ2-3, with D unresolved. V lost 7 bases to trimming and J lost 2 bases, with 13 bases between them. Germline V lookup: CDR1 MNHEY, CDR2 SMNVEV (reference sequence). CDR3 length equals 14 residues. The CDR3 DNA reads TGTGCCAGCATGAAGGGATGGGACACAGATACGCAGTATTTT. Its protein product is CASMKGWDTDTQYF.

This clone was seen only a few times. CDR3 sequence (DNA): TGTGCCAGCAGCTTCCGAGGGACAGGGGACGAGCAGTACTTC. Protein product: CASSFRGTGDEQYF. This chain connects TRBV13 to TRBJ2-7; 10 nucleotides match TRBD1. V lost 3 bases and J lost 5; bases outside the gene matches: 4. The CDR3 has 14 amino acids. From germline, CDR1 is PRHDT and CDR2 FYEKMQ (reference sequence).

At least ten counts were recorded for this clone. This chain uses TRBV10-3 with TRBJ2-1; D not resolved. In germline, CDR1 is ENHRY, CDR2 SYGVKD. V lost 0 bases and J lost 7, with 7 bases in between. The CDR3 is made up of 13 amino acids. The CDR3 sequence: CAISESKWNEQFF. Here the CDR3 DNA reads TGTGCCATCAGTGAGTCTAAGTGGAATGAGCAGTTCTTC.

This clone was seen only a few times. The chain uses TRBV28 and TRBJ1-5; TRBD1 is a possible D gene (5 bases). Trimming cost V 6 bases and J 7 bases, with 19 bases left between them. Germline values: CDR1 MDHEN, CDR2 SYDVKM. The CDR3 consists of 15 residues. CDR3 region: CASRPGGSAGQPQHF. CDR3 DNA: TGTGCCAGCAGACCGGGGGGGTCCGCAGGGCAGCCCCAGCATTTT.

J is TRBJ2-3 and V is TRBV13; 8 bases match TRBD1. CDR3 length equals 14 residues. The V and J ends lost 4 bases and 2 bases, in that order; junction bases with no gene match: 2. Germline V gives CDR1 PRHDT, CDR2 FYEKMQ (reference sequence). The CDR3 nucleotides are TGTGCCAGCAGCTCGACAGGGGTCACAGATACGCAGTATTTT. This encodes CASSSTGVTDTQYF.

The sample holds a few counts of this clone. CDR3 residues: CASSEVGGSNQPQHF. CDR3 DNA: TGTGCCAGCTCGGAGGTGGGGGGTAGCAATCAGCCCCAGCATTTT. The rearrangement links TRBV18 to TRBJ1-5, with a tentative D call TRBD1 (5 bases). This CDR3 spans 15 amino acids. V lost 6 bases to trimming and J lost 0 bases, with 12 bases between them. CDR1 and CDR2 (germline): KGHSH, LQKENI.

This clone was found a few times. A far larger clone is one nucleotide away, so this likely arose from a read error. This chain links TRBV14 with TRBJ2-7; D may match TRBD1 or TRBD2 (6 bases each). Trimming stripped 1 base from V and 6 bases from J, with 10 bases between. Germline CDR1 SGHDN, CDR2 FVKESK. The CDR3 has 13 amino acids. The CDR3 nucleotides are TGTGCCAGCAGCCAAGGTGGGGGGCGCGAGCAGTACTTC. This sequence encodes CASSQGGGREQYF.

This clone has a handful of counts. This rearrangement joins TRBV6-1 to TRBJ2-7, with 7 bases fitting TRBD1. Germline CDR1 is MNHNS and CDR2 is SASEGT. This CDR3 has 13 amino acids. V was clipped by 11 bases and J by 3 bases; unmatched bases: 10. The CDR3 DNA is TGTGCCCTTGAAAGGACAGGAATCTACGAGCAGTACTTC. It encodes CALERTGIYEQYF.

This clone was observed a few times. The same CDR3 arises from other DNA sequences in this sample as well. The rearrangement links TRBV7-9 to TRBJ1-5; perhaps TRBD1 as D (5 bases). The CDR3 spans 14 residues. Per the germline V gene, CDR1 is SEHNR and CDR2 is FQNEAQ (reference sequence). V gave up 1 base and J gave up 4 bases, with 8 bases separating them. CDR3 nucleotide sequence: TGTGCCAGCAGCTTAGGAGGGGATAATCAGCCCCAGCATTTT. Its translation is CASSLGGDNQPQHF. Together with reference TRBV7-9 and TRBJ1-5, the CDR3 gives the full variable domain: DTGVSQNPRHKITKRGQNVTFRCDPISEHNRLYWYRQTLGQGPEFLTYFQNEAQLEKSRLLSDRFSAERPKGSFSTLEIQRTEQGDSAMYLCASSLGGDNQPQHFGDGTRLSIL.

The chain recombines TRBV7-7 with TRBJ2-1; the match to TRBD2 covers 9 bases. Germline V gives CDR1 SSHAT, CDR2 FNYEAQ (reference sequence). There are 15 residues in the CDR3. V shed 1 base and J 10 bases; nucleotides not matched to a gene: 8. The CDR3 loop reads CASSLDTAGGGEQFF. CDR3 DNA: TGTGCCAGCAGCTTAGATACAGCGGGAGGCGGAGAGCAGTTCTTC.

The gene calls are TRBV5-1 and TRBJ2-3, with 7 positions matching TRBD1. V was pared by 3 bases and J by 6 bases, with 10 bases of the junction left unmatched. The CDR3 is 15 amino acids. Germline CDR1 is SGHRS and CDR2 is YFSETQ. The CDR3 DNA reads as TGCGCCAGCAGCTCCCCATACAGGGGCGCGGATACGCAGTATTTT. It encodes CASSSPYRGADTQYF.

In this sample, this clone turned up a few times. The chain carries TRBV15 and TRBJ2-3, with 9 nucleotides matching TRBD1. The CDR3 has 23 residues. V dropped 0 bases and J dropped 3; count of bases not matched to a gene: 25. Germline values: CDR1 LNHNV, CDR2 YYDKDF (reference sequence). The CDR3, as DNA: TGTGCCACCAGCAGAGACCCGTATTCGGTACCCGGCACAGGGGGCAGTTTGACAGATACGCAGTATTTT. Its translation is CATSRDPYSVPGTGGSLTDTQYF.

This clone was detected a few times. The chain recombines TRBV4-1 with TRBJ2-2, with D possibly being TRBD2 (6 bases). Germline values: CDR1 MGHRA, CDR2 YSYEKL. V lost 3 bases and J 2 bases, leaving 25 bases between the germline ends. The CDR3 runs 20 residues. CDR3 in amino acids: CASSQYRGTNLFINTGELFF. The CDR3 DNA reads TGCGCCAGCAGCCAGTATCGGGGGACCAACCTCTTCATAAACACCGGGGAGCTGTTTTTT.

The chain uses TRBV7-9 and TRBJ2-1, with unresolved D. The CDR3 is 14 amino acids. V was clipped by 2 bases and J by 5 bases, with 10 bases between them. Per germline, CDR1 SEHNR and CDR2 FQNEAQ (reference sequence). The CDR3: CASSLTPPDNEQFF. The CDR3 DNA reads TGTGCCAGCAGCTTAACTCCACCCGACAATGAGCAGTTCTTC.

This clone was picked up many times. The chain uses TRBV29-1 and TRBJ1-6, with a possible D match to TRBD1 (6 bases). CDR1 SQVTM and CDR2 ANQGSEA come from the germline V gene. CDR3 length: 13 amino acids. Trimming took off 6 bases at V and 4 bases at J, with 10 bases between the two ends. The CDR3 here is CSVETGYNSPLHF. Here the CDR3 DNA reads TGCAGCGTCGAGACAGGTTATAATTCACCCCTCCACTTT.

This chain links TRBV19 with TRBJ2-7; no firm D call. The CDR3 is 15 amino acids. Trimming removed 7 bases from V and 0 bases from J, with 16 bases in between. Looked up from germline, CDR1 is LNHDA and CDR2 is SQIVND (reference sequence). In nucleotides, the CDR3 is TGTGCCAGTAACGCTCTCAGAGACCACTCCTACGAGCAGTACTTC. Amino acid sequence: CASNALRDHSYEQYF.

This chain uses TRBV28 with TRBJ2-7, with 9 bases lining up with TRBD1. CDR3 length: 14 residues. The germline gives CDR1 MDHEN, CDR2 SYDVKM. V gave up 8 bases and J gave up 3 bases; unmatched junction bases: 8. DNA of the CDR3: TGTGCCAGCGAGCCCCCGGGACAGGGCTACGAGCAGTACTTC. It encodes CASEPPGQGYEQYF.

This clone was counted only a few times. V usage is TRBV5-1 and J usage is TRBJ1-6; D remains ambiguous. V was cut by 5 bases and J by 7 bases, with 13 bases left in between. The CDR3 is made up of 14 amino acids. Germline loops: CDR1 SGHRS, CDR2 YFSETQ. The CDR3, as DNA: TGCGCCAGCAGTATGGACGGAACAAATTCACCCCTCCACTTT. Translating it yields CASSMDGTNSPLHF.

V gene TRBV25-1 combines with J gene TRBJ1-1, with a possible D match to TRBD1 (6 bases). With 7 bases removed from V and 1 base from J, the gap between germline ends came to 16 bases. The germline CDR1 and CDR2 sequences are MGHDK and SYGVNS. This CDR3 is 15 amino acids long. The CDR3 here is CASMGLIGGNTEAFF. CDR3 coding DNA: TGTGCCAGCATGGGACTTATAGGGGGGAACACTGAAGCTTTCTTT.

This clone appeared a few times. The J gene is TRBJ2-3, the V gene TRBV6-1, with 10 bases lining up with TRBD2. V lost 8 bases, J lost 2 bases, and 4 bases stayed unmatched. The CDR3 sequence is 14 residues long. In germline, CDR1 is MNHNS, CDR2 SASEGT. The CDR3 spells CASLAGGPTDTQYF. CDR3 DNA sequence: TGTGCCAGCTTAGCGGGGGGCCCCACAGATACGCAGTATTTT.